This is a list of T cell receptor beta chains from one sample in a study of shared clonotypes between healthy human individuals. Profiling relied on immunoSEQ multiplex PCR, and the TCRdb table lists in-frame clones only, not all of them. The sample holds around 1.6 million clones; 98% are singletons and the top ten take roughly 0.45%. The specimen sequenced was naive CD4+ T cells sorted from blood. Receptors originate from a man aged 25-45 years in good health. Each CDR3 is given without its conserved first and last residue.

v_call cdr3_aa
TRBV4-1 ASSQVGQGGQPQH
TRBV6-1 ASTVEIGGELF
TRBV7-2 ASSFDPAGNTIY
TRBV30 AWSPVTKTQY
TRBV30 AWSQGGGPQY
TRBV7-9 ASSPGKANEKLF
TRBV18 ASSQDNQETQY
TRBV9 ASSLGLVDEQF
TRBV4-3 ASSQELASGGPQF
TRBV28 ASSRDRGNTEAF
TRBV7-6 ASSLVGAGSSGNTIY
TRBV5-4 ASSHPGSNQPQH
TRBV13 ASSLDDRGSYGYT
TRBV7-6 ASSLLTGGEAF
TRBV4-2 ASSPRTRDSLTYEQY
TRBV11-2 ASSIGLAGGLGEF
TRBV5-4 ASSFQLQETQY
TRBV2 ASIRMGAEKLF
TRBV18 ASSPHRVPNSPLH
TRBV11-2 ASSLAGRGTEAF
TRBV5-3 ARSLGCEQF
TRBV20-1 SKGGPYEQY
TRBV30 ACSGGADQPQH
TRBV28 ASSFGGAGANVLT